One and the same sample provided the 19 T cell receptor beta chains below, sequenced in a study of OX40 agonist ivuxolimab in advanced cancers. Profiled with immunoSEQ multiplex PCR; TCRdb holds only in-frame clones, not every one. The data hold some 35,000 clones, with approximately 79% observed a single time. Material: CD4+ or CD8+ T cells sorted from blood, obtained in a trial of the OX40 agonist ivuxolimab. These TCRs come from an adult with an advanced solid tumor such as melanoma, head and neck, liver or kidney cancer.

This clone appeared a single time. V and J are TRBV4-2 and TRBJ2-7; possible D gene TRBD2, 6 bases. Germline CDR1 is LGHNA and CDR2 is YNFKEQ. Trimming left V 4 bases short and J 0 bases short, with 13 bases between. The CDR3 contains 15 residues. CDR3 in DNA: TGTGCCAGCAGCCTGGGGCGGGGACCCTCCTACGAGCAGTACTTC. Translating gives CASSLGRGPSYEQYF.

This rearrangement joins TRBV28 to TRBJ2-6; TRBD1 aligns across 8 bases. With V trimmed by 6 bases and J by 2 bases, 9 bases remained unmatched. Germline V gene data show CDR1 as MDHEN and CDR2 as SYDVKM. CDR3 length equals 17 residues. The DNA of the CDR3 is TGTGCCAGCAGGGGGGCAGGGGGCATCACTGGGGCCAACGTCCTGACTTTC. This translates into CASRGAGGITGANVLTF.

J is TRBJ2-7 and V is TRBV10-3; perhaps D is TRBD1 or TRBD2 (5 bases each). There are 13 residues in the CDR3. Germline CDR1 and CDR2: ENHRY and SYGVKD. V gave up 10 bases and J gave up 3 bases, with 16 bases separating them. The CDR3 DNA follows: TGTGCCACCTCCGGGACGTCGGGCTACGAGCAGTACTTC. Amino acid sequence: CATSGTSGYEQYF.

Remarks on this clone: A much larger clone lies one base from this, so it may be a read error. Other DNA sequences of this sample code for an identical CDR3. V gene TRBV11-2 combines with J gene TRBJ2-7, with D possibly matching TRBD1 (6 bases). The CDR3 is 14 amino acids. Germline CDR1 reads SGHAT; CDR2 reads FQNNGV. Trimming shortened V by 3 bases and J by 0 bases, and 9 bases separated the two germline ends. Here the CDR3 reads CASSFVDSSYEQYF. The CDR3 DNA is TGTGCCAGCAGCTTCGTGGACAGCTCCTACGAGCAGTACTTC.

This chain joins TRBV18 and TRBJ1-5; D not resolved. This CDR3 region has 13 residues. V was trimmed by 4 bases and J by 0 bases, leaving 4 bases between them. From germline, CDR1 is KGHSH and CDR2 LQKENI. CDR3 DNA: TGTGCCAGCTCACAGGATAGCAATCAGCCCCAGCATTTT. Translated: CASSQDSNQPQHF.

As concerns this clone: A much larger clone is a single base away; this may be a read error. The rearrangement uses TRBV9 and TRBJ2-7; D is unclear. This CDR3 is 12 amino acids long. Germline CDR1 SGDLS, CDR2 YYNGEE. CDR3 nucleotide sequence: TGTACCAGCAGCGTAGATTTCTACGAGCAGTACTTC. As protein: CTSSVDFYEQYF.

The chain links TRBV2 to TRBJ2-3; the D gene could be TRBD1 or TRBD2 (5 bases each). V lost 3 bases to trimming and J lost 3 bases, with 7 bases between them. Germline V lookup: CDR1 SNHLY, CDR2 FYNNEI. There are 13 residues in the CDR3. The CDR3 bases are TGTGCCAGCAGTGACGAGGGGACAGATACGCAGTATTTT. It yields the protein CASSDEGTDTQYF.

V and J are TRBV5-1 and TRBJ2-1; 7 bases are shared with TRBD1. CDR1 and CDR2 from the germline V gene are SGHRS and YFSETQ. The junction had 9 bases not matched to a gene; V was cut back by 7 bases and J by 5 bases. The CDR3 loop spans 14 amino acids. CDR3 bases: TGCGCCAGCCGAACAGGGGCCCAGGACAATGAGCAGTTCTTC. This translates into CASRTGAQDNEQFF. The whole variable domain, filled in from reference TRBV5-1 and TRBJ2-1, reads KAGVTQTPRYLIKTRGQQVTLSCSPISGHRSVSWYQQTPGQGLQFLFEYFSETQRNKGNFPGRFSGRQFSNSRSEMNVSTLELGDSALYLCASRTGAQDNEQFFGPGTRLTVL.

The chain is built from TRBV25-1 and TRBJ2-3; D possibly matches TRBD1 or TRBD2 (5 bases each). The V end lost 2 bases, the J end lost 0 bases, and 6 bases lay between the germline ends. The germline V gene encodes CDR1 MGHDK and CDR2 SYGVNS. The CDR3 length is 14 residues. CDR3: CASSEEGSTDTQYF. CDR3 bases: TGTGCCAGCAGTGAAGAGGGGAGCACAGATACGCAGTATTTT.

The CDR3 DNA reads TGTGCCAGCAGCTTGCGAGCCCCTGAGACCCAGTACTTC. It translates to CASSLRAPETQYF. The V gene is TRBV28, the J gene TRBJ2-5; no reliable D call. Germline V gene data show CDR1 as MDHEN and CDR2 as SYDVKM. The CDR3 covers 13 residues. V gave up 6 bases and J gave up 5 bases, with 13 bases separating them.

The V call is TRBV7-6, the J call TRBJ2-1; 11 bases are a match to TRBD2. Germline V CDR1 and CDR2: SGHVS, FNYEAQ. The CDR3 sequence is 18 residues long. V shed 5 bases, J shed 7 bases, and the junction held 16 bases outside the gene matches. The CDR3 bases are TGTGCCAGCAGCCCCCTCGGACTAGCGGGCGGTATCCTGAATGAGCAGTTCTTC. Its protein product is CASSPLGLAGGILNEQFF. The variable domain in full, completed from reference TRBV7-6 and TRBJ2-1, reads GAGVSQSPRYKVTKRGQDVALRCDPISGHVSLYWYRQALGQGPEFLTYFNYEAQQDKSGLPNDRFSAERPEGSISTLTIQRTEQRDSAMYRCASSPLGLAGGILNEQFFGPGTRLTVL.

The rearrangement uses TRBV19 and TRBJ1-1; weak D call: TRBD1 (6 bases). Trimming left V 4 bases short and J 2 bases short, with 8 bases between. Germline CDR1 is LNHDA and CDR2 is SQIVND (reference sequence). This CDR3 comprises 13 residues. Written as DNA, the CDR3 is TGTGCCAGTAGTAGACAGGTCAACACTGAAGCTTTCTTT. Translating it yields CASSRQVNTEAFF. Supplemented by reference TRBV19 and TRBJ1-1, the full variable domain reads DGGITQSPKYLFRKEGQNVTLSCEQNLNHDAMYWYRQDPGQGLRLIYYSQIVNDFQKGDIAEGYSVSREKKESFPLTVTSAQKNPTAFYLCASSRQVNTEAFFGQGTRLTVV.

The chain employs TRBV7-3 and TRBJ1-5; D is uncertain. The V and J ends lost 3 bases and 6 bases respectively, with 9 bases between them. The CDR3 extends over 13 amino acids. Germline V lookup: CDR1 SGHTA, CDR2 FQGTGA. DNA for the CDR3: TGTGCCAGCAGCTTCTTCGTGGGTCAGCCCCAGCATTTT. Residues: CASSFFVGQPQHF.

The rearrangement joins TRBV6-6 to TRBJ1-6; 10 positions agree with TRBD1. The CDR3 sequence is 12 residues long. V was pared by 5 bases and J by 11 bases, with 0 bases of the junction left unmatched. Germline CDR1 and CDR2: MNHNY and SVGAGI (reference sequence). The CDR3 coding sequence is TGTGCCAGCAGTGGACAGGGGGCACCCCTCCACTTT. Translation gives CASSGQGAPLHF.

The CDR3 here is CASRSLRDLAKNIQYF. In nucleotides, the CDR3 is TGTGCCAGCAGATCCCTACGGGACTTGGCCAAAAACATTCAGTACTTC. V and J are TRBV2 and TRBJ2-4; the D gene is possibly TRBD2 (6 bases). The V gene's germline CDR1 is SNHLY and CDR2 FYNNEI. CDR3 length: 16 amino acids. The V gene lost 6 bases and the J gene lost 1 base, with 16 bases spanning the gap.

CDR3 sequence: CASVQLGSNQPQHF. The CDR3 nucleotides read TGTGCCAGCGTCCAGCTGGGGAGCAATCAGCCCCAGCATTTT. The chain is built from TRBV28 and TRBJ1-5; D not resolved. There are 14 residues in the CDR3. V was shortened by 8 bases and J by 1 base, with 12 bases between the two germline ends. Germline lookup yields CDR1 MDHEN and CDR2 SYDVKM.

The J gene is TRBJ2-5, the V gene TRBV5-1; the D gene could be TRBD1 or TRBD2 (5 bases each). Germline V lookup: CDR1 SGHRS, CDR2 YFSETQ. This CDR3 has 13 residues. Deletions cut 4 bases from V and 5 bases from J, with 12 bases between. This chain's CDR3 is CASSPRQRETQYF. CDR3 DNA sequence: TGCGCCAGCAGCCCAAGACAGCGGGAGACCCAGTACTTC.

This clone appeared a single time. The V call is TRBV30, the J call TRBJ1-2; TRBD1 is a possible D gene (5 bases). The CDR3 sequence is 15 residues long. In germline, CDR1 is GTSNPN, CDR2 SVGIG (reference sequence). V dropped 4 bases and J dropped 0 bases, with 15 bases sitting between them. CDR3 bases: TGTGCCTGGAACGGGAAGGGACGGGCTAACTATGGCTACACCTTC. Translating it yields CAWNGKGRANYGYTF.

This chain links TRBV6-5 with TRBJ2-1; D is unresolved. This CDR3 has 14 residues. The V gene's germline CDR1 is MNHEY and CDR2 SVGAGI. V was clipped by 6 bases and J by 11 bases, with 20 bases between them. The CDR3 loop is CASRDAQGSAKQFF. The DNA for the CDR3 is TGTGCCAGCAGGGACGCACAAGGTAGTGCGAAGCAGTTCTTC.